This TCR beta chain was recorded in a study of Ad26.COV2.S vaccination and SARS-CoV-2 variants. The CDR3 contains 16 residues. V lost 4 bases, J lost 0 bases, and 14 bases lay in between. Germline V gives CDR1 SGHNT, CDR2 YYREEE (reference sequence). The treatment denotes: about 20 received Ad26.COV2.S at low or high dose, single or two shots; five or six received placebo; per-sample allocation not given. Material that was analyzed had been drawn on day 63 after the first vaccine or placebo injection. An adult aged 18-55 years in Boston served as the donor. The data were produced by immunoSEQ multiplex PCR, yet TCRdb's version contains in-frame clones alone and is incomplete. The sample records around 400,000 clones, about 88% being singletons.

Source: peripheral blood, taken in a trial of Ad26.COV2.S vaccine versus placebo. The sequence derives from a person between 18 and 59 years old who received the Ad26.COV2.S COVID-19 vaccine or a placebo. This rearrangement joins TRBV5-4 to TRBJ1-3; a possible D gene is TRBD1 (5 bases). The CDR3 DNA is TGTGCCAGCAGCCCGGCTCGGGGGGGCTCTGGAAACACCATATATTTT. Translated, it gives CASSPARGGSGNTIYF.